This TCR beta chain was sequenced during a study of blood T cell repertoires in COVID-19. The wider study: Sample material is recorded as cDNA or gDNA derived from T cells, B-cell-depleted T cells, or PBMCs.

The CDR3 is made up of 14 amino acids. The V gene end was trimmed by 6 bases and the J gene end by 8 bases; junction bases not matched to a gene: 7. Germline V lookup: CDR1 LNHDA, CDR2 SQIVND (reference sequence). In the original analysis: Researchers report that nucleated cell counts were estimated from reference gene primer amplification. Here immunoSEQ multiplex PCR was the method, and the copy in TCRdb shows in-frame clones only, minus some. V and J calls and clone size are copied from that table; D and trimming were computed from the DNA. The table includes roughly 41,000 clones, around 83% detected once.

The receptor's source is a woman of 80 years or more with acute or convalescent COVID-19. The specimen sequenced was peripheral blood. The rearrangement uses TRBV19 and TRBJ1-6; 7 bases are a match to TRBD1. CDR3: CASRGQMGHSPLHF. CDR3 in DNA: TGTGCCAGTAGGGGACAGATGGGCCATTCACCCCTCCACTTT.